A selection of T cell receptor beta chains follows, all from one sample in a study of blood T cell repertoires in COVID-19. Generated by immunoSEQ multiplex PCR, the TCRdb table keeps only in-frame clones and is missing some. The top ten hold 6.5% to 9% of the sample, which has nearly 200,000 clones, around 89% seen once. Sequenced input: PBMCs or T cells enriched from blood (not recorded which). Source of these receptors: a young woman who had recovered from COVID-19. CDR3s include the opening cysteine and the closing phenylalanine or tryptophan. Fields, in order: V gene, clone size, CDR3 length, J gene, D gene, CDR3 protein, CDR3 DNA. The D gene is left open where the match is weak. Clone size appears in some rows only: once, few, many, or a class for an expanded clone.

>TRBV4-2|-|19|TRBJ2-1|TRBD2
CASSQDRLGTSGLYNEQFF
TGTGCCAGCAGCCAAGATCGTTTAGGGACTAGCGGACTCTACAATGAGCAGTTCTTC
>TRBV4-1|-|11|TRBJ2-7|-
CASSQGAQQYF
TGCGCCAGCAGCCAGGGAGCCCAGCAGTACTTC
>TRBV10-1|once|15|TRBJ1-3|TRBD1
CASSAGQGQRNTIYF
TGCGCCAGCAGTGCCGGACAGGGACAAAGAAACACCATATATTTT
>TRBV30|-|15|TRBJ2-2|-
CAWRRRGSNTGELFF
TGTGCCTGGAGACGTCGGGGATCGAACACCGGGGAGCTGTTTTTT
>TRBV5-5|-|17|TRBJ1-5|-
CASSLDPTPYSNQPQHF
TGTGCCAGCAGCTTGGACCCCACTCCGTATAGCAATCAGCCCCAGCATTTT
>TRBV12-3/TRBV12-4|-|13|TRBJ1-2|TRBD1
CASRSTGKDGYTF
TGTGCCAGCAGATCGACAGGGAAGGATGGCTACACCTTC
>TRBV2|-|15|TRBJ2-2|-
CASSVASSNTGELFF
TGTGCCAGCAGTGTGGCTAGCTCGAACACCGGGGAGCTGTTTTTT
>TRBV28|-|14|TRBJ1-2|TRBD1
CASSLGQGAYGYTF
TGTGCCAGCAGTTTGGGACAGGGTGCCTATGGCTACACCTTC
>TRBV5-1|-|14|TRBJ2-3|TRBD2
CASTPGTSTDTQYF
TGCGCCAGCACACCCGGGACTAGTACAGATACGCAGTATTTT
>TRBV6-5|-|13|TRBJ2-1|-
CACRFPPSDEQFF
TGTGCCTGCCGGTTCCCCCCATCGGATGAGCAGTTCTTC
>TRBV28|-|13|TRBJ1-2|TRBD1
CASTGQGGYGYTF
TGTGCCAGCACCGGACAGGGGGGCTATGGCTACACCTTC
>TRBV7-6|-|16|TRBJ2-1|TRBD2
CASSPRLAGGSVEQFF
TGTGCCAGCAGTCCTAGGCTAGCGGGGGGATCGGTTGAGCAGTTCTTC
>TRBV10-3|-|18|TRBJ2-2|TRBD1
CAISFPGTGVPNTGELFF
TGTGCCATCAGTTTTCCCGGGACAGGGGTCCCTAACACCGGGGAGCTGTTTTTT
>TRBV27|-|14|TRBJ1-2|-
CASSPRAGNYGYTF
TGTGCCAGCTCCCCCCGAGCAGGGAACTATGGCTACACCTTC
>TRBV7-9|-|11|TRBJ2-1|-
CASSRNNEQFF
TGTGCCAGCAGCCGTAACAATGAGCAGTTCTTC
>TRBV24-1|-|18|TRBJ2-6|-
CATSSWGDSSSGANVLTF
TGTGCCACCAGTAGCTGGGGGGACTCTTCCTCTGGGGCCAACGTCCTGACTTTC
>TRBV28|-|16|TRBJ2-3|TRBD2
CASSFQASGGAGTQYF
TGTGCCAGCAGTTTTCAGGCTAGCGGGGGGGCAGGTACGCAGTATTTT
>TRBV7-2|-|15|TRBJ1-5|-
CASSLGHPSNQPQHF
TGTGCCAGCAGCTTGGGACACCCCAGCAATCAGCCCCAGCATTTT
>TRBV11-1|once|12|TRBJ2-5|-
CASSLERGTQYF
TGTGCCAGCAGCCTTGAAAGGGGGACCCAGTACTTC
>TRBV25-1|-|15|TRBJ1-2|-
CASSGAPGHGDGYTF
TGTGCCAGCAGTGGGGCACCGGGACATGGGGATGGCTACACCTTC
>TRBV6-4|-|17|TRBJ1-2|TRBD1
CASSDSGYNRGDYGYTF
TGTGCCAGCAGTGACTCCGGTTACAACAGGGGGGATTATGGCTACACCTTC
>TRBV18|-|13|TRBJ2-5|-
CASSRGRQETQYF
TGTGCCAGCTCACGGGGGCGACAAGAGACCCAGTACTTC
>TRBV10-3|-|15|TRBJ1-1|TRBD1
CAISEDDRGYTEAFF
TGTGCCATCAGTGAGGACGACAGGGGGTACACTGAAGCTTTCTTT
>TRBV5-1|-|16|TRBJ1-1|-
CASSLAINPGNTEAFF
TGCGCCAGCAGCTTGGCAATAAATCCGGGGAACACTGAAGCTTTCTTT
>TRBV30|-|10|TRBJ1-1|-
CAWIQGRAFF
TGTGCCTGGATACAGGGAAGGGCTTTCTTT
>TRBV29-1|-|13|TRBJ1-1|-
CSVGRRQNTEAFF
TGCAGCGTAGGGAGGCGGCAGAACACTGAAGCTTTCTTT
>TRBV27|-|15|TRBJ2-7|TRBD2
CASRPPGLMVYEQYF
TGTGCCAGCAGACCGCCGGGACTAATGGTTTACGAGCAGTACTTC
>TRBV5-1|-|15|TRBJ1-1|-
CASSPAEGLNTEAFF
TGCGCCAGCAGCCCTGCCGAGGGATTGAACACTGAAGCTTTCTTT
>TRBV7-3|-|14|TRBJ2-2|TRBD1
CASSTGQPRGELFF
TGTGCCAGCAGCACGGGACAGCCGCGGGGGGAGCTGTTTTTT
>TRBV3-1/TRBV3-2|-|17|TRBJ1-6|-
CASSPHRVPILNSPLHF
TGTGCCAGCAGCCCCCACAGGGTCCCTATCCTTAATTCACCCCTCCACTTT
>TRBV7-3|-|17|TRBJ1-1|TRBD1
CASSPTGGTPSNTEAFF
TGTGCCAGCAGCCCTACAGGGGGCACTCCATCGAACACTGAAGCTTTCTTT
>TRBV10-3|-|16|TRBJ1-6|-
CAINFQGERGYSPLHF
TGTGCCATCAATTTTCAGGGAGAGAGGGGGTATTCACCCCTCCACTTT
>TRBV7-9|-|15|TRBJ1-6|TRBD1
CASGPGQGRNSPLHF
TGTGCCAGCGGACCAGGACAGGGTAGGAATTCACCCCTCCACTTT
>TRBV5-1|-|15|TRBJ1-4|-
CASRKDRLPNEKLFF
TGCGCCAGCAGAAAAGACAGACTTCCTAATGAAAAACTGTTTTTT
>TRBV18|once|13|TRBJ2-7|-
CASSYGQNYEQYF
TGTGCCAGCTCCTACGGACAGAACTACGAGCAGTACTTC
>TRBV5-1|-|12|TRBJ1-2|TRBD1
CGTGSTNYGYTF
TGTGGGACAGGCTCTACTAACTATGGCTACACCTTC
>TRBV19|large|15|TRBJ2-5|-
CASSIDHRGRQTQYF
TGTGCCAGTAGTATAGATCATAGAGGGCGGCAGACCCAGTACTTC